A selection of T cell receptor beta chains follows, all from one sample in a study of cytomegalovirus exposure and HLA in healthy donors. The protocol was immunoSEQ multiplex PCR, while the TCRdb copy is restricted to in-frame clones and leaves out a portion. The table lists around 140,000 clones, over 80% of them singletons. Sample: PBMCs. Every receptor here comes from a woman aged 25-40 years in good health and CMV-seronegative. Both conserved end residues are part of each CDR3. A D gene is named only where the DNA matches it firmly. Expanded clones get a size class; other rows say once, few or many, or leave the size out.

CASSQGQQAGSGNTIYF | TGTGCCAGCAGCCAAGGTCAACAGGCGGGATCTGGAAACACCATATATTTT | 17 | . | TRBJ1-3 | TRBV4-2 | .
CASSLGSPTDTQYF | TGCGCCAGCAGCTTGGGCAGTCCCACAGATACGCAGTATTTT | 14 | once | TRBJ2-3 | TRBV5-1 | .
CASSLVEDSNTEAFF | TGTGCCAGCAGCTTAGTCGAGGATTCGAACACTGAAGCTTTCTTT | 15 | . | TRBJ1-1 | TRBV7-9 | .
CAWVGQPCTIYF | TGTGCCTGGGTGGGACAGCCTTGCACCATATATTTT | 12 | . | TRBJ1-3 | TRBV30 | TRBD1
CASSPPTSGSHEQYF | TGTGCCAGCTCACCACCAACTAGCGGGAGCCACGAGCAGTACTTC | 15 | . | TRBJ2-7 | TRBV18 | TRBD2
CASSHRGSRSGANVLTF | TGCGCCAGCAGCCATCGGGGGTCCCGATCTGGGGCCAACGTCCTGACTTTC | 17 | . | TRBJ2-6 | TRBV4-1 | .
CASSLAGSLYEQYF | TGTGCCAGCAGCTTGGCAGGGTCGTTGTACGAGCAGTACTTC | 14 | . | TRBJ2-7 | TRBV5-6 | .
CASSQGPDSTDTQYF | TGCGCCAGCAGCCAAGGGCCAGATTCCACAGATACGCAGTATTTT | 15 | . | TRBJ2-3 | TRBV4-3 | .
CASTPSGQGGYNEQFF | TGTGCCAGTACTCCCTCGGGACAGGGTGGCTACAATGAGCAGTTCTTC | 16 | . | TRBJ2-1 | TRBV28 | TRBD1
CASSSEGVADTQYF | TGTGCCAGCAGCTCGGAAGGGGTGGCAGATACGCAGTATTTT | 14 | . | TRBJ2-3 | TRBV5-8 | .
CASSLLPWGQGGYNSPLHF | TGTGCCAGCAGCTTACTCCCCTGGGGACAGGGTGGGTATAATTCACCCCTCCACTTT | 19 | few | TRBJ1-6 | TRBV7-2 | TRBD1
CASSTAGTGISPQQETQYF | TGTGCCAGCAGTACAGCCGGGACAGGGATTTCACCACAACAAGAGACCCAGTACTTC | 19 | . | TRBJ2-5 | TRBV2 | TRBD1
CASSQGLNTGELFF | TGTGCCAGCAGCCAGGGATTGAACACCGGGGAGCTGTTTTTT | 14 | . | TRBJ2-2 | TRBV7-9 | .
CASSSRGSTNEKLFF | TGTGCCAGCAGCTCCCGAGGGTCAACTAATGAAAAACTGTTTTTT | 15 | . | TRBJ1-4 | TRBV9 | .
CASSLGRTSAYYEQYF | TGTGCCAGCAGCTTGGGGAGGACTAGCGCCTACTACGAGCAGTACTTC | 16 | . | TRBJ2-7 | TRBV5-4 | TRBD2
CASSPGQSSYEQYF | TGCGCCAGCAGCCCGGGACAGTCCTCCTACGAGCAGTACTTC | 14 | . | TRBJ2-7 | TRBV4-1 | TRBD1
CATRGTSTDTQYF | TGCGCCACCCGAGGAACTAGCACAGATACGCAGTATTTT | 13 | . | TRBJ2-3 | TRBV10-1 | .
CAISEYRENYEQYF | TGTGCCATCAGTGAGTATAGGGAGAATTACGAGCAGTACTTC | 14 | . | TRBJ2-7 | TRBV10-3 | .
CASSFGTGELFF | TGTGCCAGCAGTTTCGGCACCGGGGAGCTGTTTTTT | 12 | . | TRBJ2-2 | TRBV27 | .
CASSQDYLANNEQFF | TGTGCCAGCAGCCAAGACTACCTCGCAAACAATGAGCAGTTCTTC | 15 | . | TRBJ2-1 | TRBV4-2 | .
CATSRDRPGQGPDTQYF | TGTGCCACCAGCAGAGATAGGCCGGGACAGGGCCCAGATACGCAGTATTTT | 17 | . | TRBJ2-3 | TRBV15 | TRBD1
CASSLNTGWIAGYQETQYF | TGTGCCAGCAGCCTTAATACAGGGTGGATAGCGGGTTACCAAGAGACCCAGTACTTC | 19 | . | TRBJ2-5 | TRBV9 | .
CSARQGEKLFF | TGCAGTGCTAGACAGGGTGAAAAACTGTTTTTT | 11 | . | TRBJ1-4 | TRBV20-1 | .
CASSTTIVSGQETQYF | TGTGCCAGTAGTACCACCATAGTCTCCGGCCAAGAGACCCAGTACTTC | 16 | . | TRBJ2-5 | TRBV19 | .